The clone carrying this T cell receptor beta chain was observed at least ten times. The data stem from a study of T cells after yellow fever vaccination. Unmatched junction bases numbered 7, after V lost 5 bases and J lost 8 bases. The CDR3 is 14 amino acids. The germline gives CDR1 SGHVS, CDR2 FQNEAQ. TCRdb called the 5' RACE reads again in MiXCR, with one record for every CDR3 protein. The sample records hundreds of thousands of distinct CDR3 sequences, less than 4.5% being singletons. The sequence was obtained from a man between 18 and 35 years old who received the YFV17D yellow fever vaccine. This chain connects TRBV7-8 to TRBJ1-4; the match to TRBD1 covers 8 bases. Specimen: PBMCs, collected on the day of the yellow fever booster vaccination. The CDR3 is CASSATGTGEKLFF. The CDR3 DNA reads TGTGCCAGCAGCGCCACAGGGACAGGAGAAAAACTGTTTTTT.